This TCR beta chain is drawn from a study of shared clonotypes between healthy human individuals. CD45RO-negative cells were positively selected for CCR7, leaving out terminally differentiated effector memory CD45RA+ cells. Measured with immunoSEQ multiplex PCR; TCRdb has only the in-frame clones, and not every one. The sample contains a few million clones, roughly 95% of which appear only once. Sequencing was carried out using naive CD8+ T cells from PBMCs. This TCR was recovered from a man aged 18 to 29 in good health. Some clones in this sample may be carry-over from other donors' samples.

This CDR3 reads CASSQPSTHGGTEAFF. CDR3 nucleotides: TGTGCCAGCAGCCAACCTTCGACTCACGGTGGCACTGAAGCTTTCTTT. The chain uses TRBV4-2 and TRBJ1-1; no firm D call. CDR3 length equals 16 residues. Trimming removed 2 bases from V and 4 bases from J, with 17 bases in between. The germline CDR1 and CDR2 sequences are LGHNA and YNFKEQ.